At least ten counts were recorded for the clone carrying this T cell receptor beta chain. Its antigen is undetermined. Researchers took RNA transcripts and amplified the TCR beta CDR3 regions from them. TCR CDR3 underwent first-round RT-PCR with the HTBI primer set. TCRdb recomputed calls from the multiplex PCR reads with MiXCR, one row per CDR3 protein. The table records some 420,000 distinct CDR3 sequences, around 15% of them present only once. Based on clinical symptoms, serum thyroxine and TRAb, thyroid ultrasound and orbital computed tomography, diagnoses were reached. From approximately 9.1 ml of fresh peripheral blood, PBMCs were isolated. The sample is drawn from a study of T cells in Graves' hyperthyroidism and ophthalmopathy. Trimming removed 6 bases from V and 7 bases from J, with 9 bases in between. The germline V gene has CDR1 MDHEN and CDR2 SYDVKM. The CDR3 loop spans 11 amino acids. General study points: Most thyroid clonotypes that were expanded above 0.001 also turned up in blood.

This chain joins TRBV28 and TRBJ1-2; D is undetermined. Input material: blood. The source is a woman aged 18 to 35 with Graves' hyperthyroidism. For the CDR3, the DNA is TGTGCCAGCAGCTCCCCCGGTGGCTACACCTTC. Protein sequence: CASSSPGGYTF.